Listed below are T cell receptor beta chains from one sample, sequenced in a study of Graves' ophthalmopathy and Graves' hyperthyroidism. TCRdb itself ran the multiplex PCR reads through MiXCR, one entry per CDR3 protein. Of 350,000 to 450,000 distinct CDR3 sequences in the sample, approximately 21% were seen once. The sample comprised peripheral blood. The receptors were gathered from a woman aged 18-30 years with stable Graves' hyperthyroidism. CDR3s include the opening cysteine and the closing phenylalanine or tryptophan. D genes are given only for firm matches.

CDR3aa,v_gene,j_gene,d_gene
CAWSLDRGNQPQHF,TRBV30,TRBJ1-5,TRBD1
CASNSREGPGELFF,TRBV2,TRBJ2-2,TRBD2
CSARKGIFNTEAFF,TRBV20-1,TRBJ1-1,-
CASSLEYSGKGEAFF,TRBV5-1,TRBJ1-1,-
CASSSDRENIKYF,TRBV7-2,TRBJ2-4,-
CASSLEGIANTGELFF,TRBV12-3/TRBV12-4,TRBJ2-2,-
CSAHQGSYGYTF,TRBV20-1,TRBJ1-2,-
CASSLYVGYGYTF,TRBV12-3/TRBV12-4,TRBJ1-2,-
CATSAGYEQYF,TRBV24-1,TRBJ2-7,-
CASSYPALRTGNTIYF,TRBV6-2/TRBV6-3,TRBJ1-3,-
CASSQVTAYEQYF,TRBV4-1,TRBJ2-7,-
CASSLPGQFQETQYF,TRBV7-9,TRBJ2-5,-
CATSTPTEAQETQYF,TRBV15,TRBJ2-5,-
CASSLQTPRRFQETQYF,TRBV12-3/TRBV12-4,TRBJ2-5,-
CASSLIGQESASTEAFF,TRBV12-3/TRBV12-4,TRBJ1-1,-
CASSDGTGGNTEAFF,TRBV6-4,TRBJ1-1,TRBD1
CSAARGFSNQPQHF,TRBV20-1,TRBJ1-5,-
CSARIPATASNTEAFF,TRBV29-1,TRBJ1-1,-
CASSQGVGGAYGYTF,TRBV3-1,TRBJ1-2,TRBD1
CASSLRGQQETQYF,TRBV6-2/TRBV6-3,TRBJ2-5,TRBD1